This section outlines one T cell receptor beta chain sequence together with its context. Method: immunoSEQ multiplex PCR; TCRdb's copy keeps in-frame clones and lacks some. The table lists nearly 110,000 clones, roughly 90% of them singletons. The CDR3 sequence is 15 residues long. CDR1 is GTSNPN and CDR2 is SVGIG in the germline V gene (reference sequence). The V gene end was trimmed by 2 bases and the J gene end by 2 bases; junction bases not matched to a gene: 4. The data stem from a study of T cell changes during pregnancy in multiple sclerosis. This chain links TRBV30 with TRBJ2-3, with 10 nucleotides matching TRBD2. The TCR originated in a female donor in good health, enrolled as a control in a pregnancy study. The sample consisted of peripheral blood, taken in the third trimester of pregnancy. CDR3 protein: CAWSTLAGVTDTQYF. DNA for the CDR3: TGTGCCTGGAGTACCCTAGCGGGGGTCACAGATACGCAGTATTTT.